The clone carrying this TCR beta chain occurred many times. Antigen specificity is unknown. Treg sorting used a CD4+CD25+CD127-/low gate. TCRdb reprocessed the 5' RACE reads via MiXCR and lists one record per CDR3 protein. The data show some 44,000 distinct CDR3 sequences, with less than 25% seen just once and over 3.5% held by the top ten. Study results and caveats: Tumor Tregs overlapped most with tumor, then blood, naive CD4+ cells. In terms of TCR gene usage, tumor memory CD4+ T cells clustered together with blood and lymph node memory CD4+ cells, as well as with lymph node naive CD4+ cells.

The sequencing sample was made of Tregs sorted from blood. The sequence came from a female donor with breast cancer.

This chain's CDR3 is CASSTTRIYEQYF. CDR3 sequence (DNA): TGTGCCAGCAGCACTACTAGGATTTACGAGCAGTACTTC. J is TRBJ2-7 and V is TRBV11-2, with a possible D match to TRBD2 (5 bases). The CDR3 runs 13 residues. The germline V gene encodes CDR1 SGHAT and CDR2 FQNNGV. V was shortened by 5 bases and J by 4 bases, with 12 bases between the two germline ends. The variable domain in full, completed from reference TRBV11-2 and TRBJ2-7, reads EAGVAQSPRYKIIEKRQSVAFWCNPISGHATLYWYQQILGQGPKLLIQFQNNGVVDDSQLPKDRFSAERLKGVDSTLKIQPAKLEDSAVYLCASSTTRIYEQYFGPGTRLTVT.